The rows below give T cell receptor beta chains drawn from one sample of a study of blood T cell repertoires in COVID-19. The assay was immunoSEQ multiplex PCR, and TCRdb's table has in-frame clones only and misses some. Of about 300,000 clones in the sample, approximately 88% were seen once. Material for sequencing was peripheral blood. The receptors were sampled from a human donor with COVID-19, enrolled during active disease. The donor label of this sample is uncertain. The CDR3 runs from the conserved cysteine through the conserved F or W. D genes are given only for firm matches. Size is stated for part of the rows, as once, few or many counts, or as a class when the clone is expanded.

J gene | V gene | D gene | clone size | CDR3 protein | CDR3 DNA
TRBJ1-2 | TRBV27 | TRBD1 | NA | CASSSVGTGNGYTF | TGTGCCAGCAGTTCAGTTGGGACAGGGAACGGCTACACCTTC
TRBJ2-1 | TRBV2 | NA | NA | CASSYLLQSGNEQFF | TGTGCCAGCAGTTACCTCCTACAGAGTGGCAATGAGCAGTTCTTC
TRBJ2-1 | TRBV29-1 | TRBD1 | NA | CSVEERDRKFF | TGCAGCGTTGAAGAGAGGGACAGGAAGTTCTTC
TRBJ1-2 | TRBV14 | NA | few | CASSHAGPGNGYTF | TGTGCCAGCAGCCATGCCGGGCCCGGGAATGGCTACACCTTC
TRBJ2-7 | TRBV7-2 | NA | NA | CASSLTTPLLPGRQYF | TGTGCCAGCAGCTTGACCACACCCCTACTGCCTGGGAGGCAGTACTTC
TRBJ1-1 | TRBV5-1 | TRBD1 | NA | CASSTGQGLNTEAFF | TGCGCCAGCAGCACTGGACAGGGGTTGAACACTGAAGCTTTCTTT
TRBJ2-1 | TRBV5-1 | NA | NA | CASSLGQVNNEQFF | TGCGCCAGCAGCTTGGGACAGGTGAACAATGAGCAGTTCTTC
TRBJ1-4 | TRBV28 | NA | many | CASSFSRTGRGSNEKLFF | TGTGCCAGCAGTTTTTCCCGAACAGGGAGGGGATCTAATGAAAAACTGTTTTTT
TRBJ1-1 | TRBV5-6 | NA | NA | CASSREALGEAFF | TGTGCCAGCAGCCGGGAGGCACTGGGGGAAGCTTTCTTT
TRBJ1-3 | TRBV5-1 | TRBD1 | few | CASSYGTGASGNTIYF | TGCGCCAGCAGCTACGGGACAGGTGCCTCTGGAAACACCATATATTTT
TRBJ2-7 | TRBV27 | NA | NA | CASSIRGYEQYF | TGTGCCAGCAGTATCCGGGGTTACGAGCAGTACTTC
TRBJ2-7 | TRBV19 | TRBD2 | NA | CASSTLGGLGAYEQYF | TGTGCCAGTAGTACCCTCGGGGGACTAGGTGCTTACGAGCAGTACTTC
TRBJ2-5 | TRBV29-1 | TRBD2 | NA | CSVGTSGGQETQYF | TGCAGCGTCGGGACTAGCGGGGGACAAGAGACCCAGTACTTC
TRBJ2-1 | TRBV15 | TRBD2 | NA | CATSTRTSGTLANEQFF | TGTGCCACCAGCACCCGGACTAGCGGGACGCTCGCCAATGAGCAGTTCTTC
TRBJ1-4 | TRBV9 | NA | NA | CASSVGRGGKLFF | TGTGCCAGCAGCGTAGGTCGGGGAGGGAAACTGTTTTTT
TRBJ2-3 | TRBV29-1 | NA | once | CSVEDMVQTGADTQYF | TGCAGCGTTGAAGATATGGTCCAAACGGGAGCAGATACGCAGTATTTT
TRBJ1-5 | TRBV28 | TRBD1 | NA | CASRRAGTENQPQHF | TGTGCCAGCAGACGCGCCGGGACAGAAAATCAGCCCCAGCATTTT
TRBJ1-5 | TRBV6-5 | NA | NA | CASSPLGGPAGPQHF | TGTGCCAGCAGTCCGCTCGGGGGGCCTGCAGGGCCCCAGCATTTT
TRBJ2-6 | TRBV6-6 | NA | NA | CASSYLTGANVLTF | TGTGCCAGCAGTTACCTCACAGGGGCCAACGTCCTGACTTTC
TRBJ1-1 | TRBV5-1 | NA | NA | CASSPIVGGNTEAFF | TGCGCCAGCAGCCCCATTGTGGGGGGGAACACTGAAGCTTTCTTT
TRBJ2-3 | TRBV28 | NA | NA | CASRTDALSGADTQYF | TGTGCCAGCAGAACCGACGCCCTCTCCGGGGCAGATACGCAGTATTTT
TRBJ2-7 | TRBV7-2 | TRBD2 | few | CASSSGLAVYEQYF | TGTGCCAGCAGCTCGGGACTAGCTGTCTACGAGCAGTACTTC
TRBJ2-7 | TRBV30 | NA | NA | CAWGGIRGRSEQYF | TGTGCCTGGGGGGGAATAAGGGGCAGAAGCGAGCAGTACTTC
TRBJ1-4 | TRBV5-5 | TRBD1 | NA | CASSHPGQGNEKLFF | TGTGCCAGCAGCCATCCCGGACAGGGAAATGAAAAACTGTTTTTT
TRBJ2-2 | TRBV20-1 | NA | NA | CSASGGNTGELFF | TGCAGTGCTAGTGGAGGGAACACCGGGGAGCTGTTTTTT
TRBJ1-5 | TRBV7-9 | NA | NA | CASSADRRQPQHF | TGTGCCAGCAGCGCCGACAGGCGCCAGCCCCAGCATTTT
TRBJ2-1 | TRBV28 | TRBD2 | NA | CASSHLGAGELNEQFF | TGTGCCAGCAGTCACCTAGGAGCGGGAGAACTCAATGAGCAGTTCTTC
TRBJ1-1 | TRBV7-3 | NA | NA | CASSDGHNTEAFF | TGTGCCAGCAGCGATGGACATAACACTGAAGCTTTCTTT
TRBJ1-1 | TRBV19 | NA | NA | CASTRGFKAATEAFF | TGTGCCAGTACTCGAGGCTTCAAAGCGGCCACTGAAGCTTTCTTT
TRBJ2-7 | TRBV19 | TRBD2 | NA | CASSMKGAGGGYEQYF | TGTGCCAGTAGTATGAAGGGAGCGGGAGGAGGCTACGAGCAGTACTTC
TRBJ1-2 | TRBV28 | TRBD1 | once | CASSPPGGTAYGYTF | TGTGCCAGCAGTCCCCCAGGGGGAACCGCCTATGGCTACACCTTC
TRBJ2-7 | TRBV6-6 | TRBD2 | NA | CASRPAGLAYEQYF | TGTGCCAGCAGGCCCGCGGGACTAGCATACGAGCAGTACTTC
TRBJ1-5 | TRBV2 | NA | NA | CASSGLNRIQPQHF | TGTGCCAGCAGTGGGCTCAACCGTATTCAGCCCCAGCATTTT
TRBJ2-1 | TRBV19 | NA | NA | CASSIIVSGNSHNEQFF | TGTGCCAGTAGTATAATTGTTAGCGGTAATTCACACAATGAGCAGTTCTTC
TRBJ1-1 | TRBV19 | TRBD1 | NA | CAIPPGDAQGGRQPEAFF | TGTGCCATTCCCCCGGGGGACGCACAGGGGGGAAGACAGCCCGAAGCTTTCTTT
TRBJ2-1 | TRBV5-1 | NA | NA | CASSLASRQYNEQFF | TGCGCCAGCAGCTTGGCCTCGCGGCAGTACAATGAGCAGTTCTTC
TRBJ2-5 | TRBV3-1/TRBV3-2 | TRBD2 | NA | CASSPNSGVFQETQYF | TGTGCCAGCAGCCCCAATAGCGGGGTATTCCAAGAGACCCAGTACTTC
TRBJ2-6 | TRBV4-2 | NA | once | CASSQQMGAGANVLTF | TGTGCCAGCAGCCAACAGATGGGAGCTGGGGCCAACGTCCTGACTTTC
TRBJ1-6 | TRBV2 | TRBD1 | NA | CASSSDRGRSPLHF | TGTGCCAGCAGTTCCGACAGGGGGCGATCACCCCTCCACTTT
TRBJ1-5 | TRBV9 | TRBD1 | NA | CASSATGARNQPQHF | TGTGCCAGCAGCGCGACAGGGGCTAGGAATCAGCCCCAGCATTTT
TRBJ2-1 | TRBV24-1 | TRBD2 | NA | CATSDATSGGSYNEQFF | TGTGCCACCAGTGATGCTACTAGCGGCGGCTCCTACAATGAGCAGTTCTTC
TRBJ2-7 | TRBV2 | NA | NA | CASSVRYEQYF | TGTGCCAGCAGTGTTCGGTACGAGCAGTACTTC
TRBJ2-5 | TRBV5-1 | NA | few | CASSLNVKETQYF | TGCGCCAGCAGCTTGAATGTTAAAGAGACCCAGTACTTC
TRBJ2-7 | TRBV6-5 | TRBD1 | NA | CASSRTGSEQYF | TGTGCCAGCAGTCGGACAGGGAGCGAGCAGTACTTC
TRBJ1-1 | TRBV2 | NA | NA | CASYGSSGRDIGTEAFF | TGTGCCAGCTACGGATCCTCGGGCCGGGATATTGGGACTGAAGCTTTCTTT
TRBJ2-5 | TRBV5-4 | TRBD2 | NA | CASSLPFGQGGETQYF | TGTGCCAGCAGCTTGCCCTTTGGCCAGGGAGGGGAGACCCAGTACTTC
TRBJ2-1 | TRBV7-2 | TRBD2 | NA | CASSQGTNNEQFF | TGTGCCAGCAGCCAAGGGACTAACAATGAGCAGTTCTTC
TRBJ2-1 | TRBV30 | NA | NA | CAWSRGSHEQFF | TGTGCCTGGAGTCGAGGGTCCCATGAGCAGTTCTTC